The next 20 T cell receptor beta chains were all read from a single sample in a study of cytomegalovirus exposure and HLA in healthy donors. Primers for the PCR totalled 60 Vbeta and 13 Jbeta. TCRdb's table, derived via immunoSEQ multiplex PCR, lists solely in-frame clones and lacks some. The sample lists approximately 170,000 clones; around 85% were seen once. Source material: PBMCs. The receptors here all came from a boy under 10 years old in good health and CMV-seronegative.

The rearrangement uses TRBV19 and TRBJ2-2; 13 bases fit TRBD2. Trimming at V came to 4 bases and at J to 6 bases, leaving 5 bases not matched to a gene. This CDR3 has 16 residues. In germline, CDR1 is LNHDA, CDR2 SQIVND (reference sequence). CDR3 in DNA: TGTGCCAGTAGTACCTGGACTAGCGGGAGAGCCGGGGAGCTGTTTTTT. Its protein product is CASSTWTSGRAGELFF.

This clone showed up just once. The chain combines TRBV28 with TRBJ2-1; 7 bases are shared with TRBD1. The length of the CDR3 is 15 residues. V trimming: 7 bases; J trimming: 6 bases; junction bases outside the gene matches: 12. Germline V gene data show CDR1 as MDHEN and CDR2 as SYDVKM. This CDR3 is CASIRPGQYRNEQFF. The CDR3 DNA follows: TGTGCCAGCATTCGTCCGGGACAGTATCGCAATGAGCAGTTCTTC.

This chain links TRBV30 with TRBJ1-5, with 7 bases identical to TRBD1. J lost 6 bases, V lost 4 bases, and 9 bases had no gene match. Germline V gene sequence: CDR1 GTSNPN, CDR2 SVGIG (reference sequence). This CDR3 comprises 14 residues. CDR3 residues: CAWTPGSGGQPQHF. CDR3 DNA sequence: TGTGCCTGGACTCCGGGGTCAGGGGGTCAGCCCCAGCATTTT.

The chain joins TRBV7-9 to TRBJ2-1; possible D gene TRBD2, 5 bases. The germline V and J ends were trimmed by 3 bases and 0 bases, with 12 bases remaining between them. This CDR3 comprises 16 residues. Germline lookup yields CDR1 SEHNR and CDR2 FQNEAQ (reference sequence). CDR3 coding DNA: TGTGCCAGCAGCTTCCCCGGGGTGGGCTCCTACAATGAGCAGTTCTTC. Its translation: CASSFPGVGSYNEQFF.

The chain carries TRBV10-2 and TRBJ2-7, with no clear D. In germline, CDR1 is WSHSY, CDR2 SAAADI. The length of the CDR3 is 13 residues. V lost 3 bases and J 8 bases, leaving 14 bases between the germline ends. CDR3 protein: CASSDKMAAKQYV. The CDR3 bases are TGCGCCAGCAGTGATAAGATGGCGGCTAAGCAGTACGTC.

The CDR3, as DNA: TGTGCCAGCAGTCCCGCGGGACGGTTTTACGAGCAGTACTTC. Translation: CASSPAGRFYEQYF. The V call is TRBV27, the J call TRBJ2-7; tentatively, D is TRBD2 (6 bases). Trimming took 5 bases from V and 4 from J, leaving 15 bases between them. The CDR3 spans 14 residues. Germline CDR1 MNHEY, CDR2 SMNVEV (reference sequence).

V and J are TRBV5-4 and TRBJ2-3; the match to TRBD2 covers 10 bases. J lost 6 bases, V lost 4 bases, and 8 bases had no gene match. The germline V gene has CDR1 SGHNT and CDR2 YYREEE (reference sequence). This CDR3 comprises 15 residues. CDR3 DNA: TGTGCCAGCAGCCTAGCGGGGGAACCGGGGGATACGCAGTATTTT. It codes for CASSLAGEPGDTQYF.

The rearrangement joins TRBV7-9 to TRBJ2-7, with D possibly matching TRBD2 (5 bases). Germline CDR1 is SEHNR and CDR2 is FQNEAQ (reference sequence). The CDR3 contains 12 residues. The V end lost 2 bases, the J end lost 6 bases, and 8 bases lay between the germline ends. The CDR3 DNA follows: TGTGCCAGCAGCTTATCGGGGAGCGAGCAGTACTTC. Protein product: CASSLSGSEQYF. The full variable domain, with the rest looked up from reference TRBV7-9 and TRBJ2-7, is DTGVSQNPRHKITKRGQNVTFRCDPISEHNRLYWYRQTLGQGPEFLTYFQNEAQLEKSRLLSDRFSAERPKGSFSTLEIQRTEQGDSAMYLCASSLSGSEQYFGPGTRLTVT.

The V gene is TRBV18, the J gene TRBJ2-5; TRBD2 aligns across 11 bases. Germline V CDR1 and CDR2: KGHSH, LQKENI. After removal of 6 bases from V and 5 bases from J, the junction contained 23 bases not matched to a gene. The CDR3 loop spans 20 amino acids. The CDR3 nucleotides are TGTGCCAGCTCGCGAGGTCTAGCGGGAGGACCCGTCGTGGTGGGGGAGACCCAGTACTTC. This sequence encodes CASSRGLAGGPVVVGETQYF.

The rearrangement joins TRBV18 to TRBJ2-7, with 8 positions matching TRBD2. This CDR3 is 14 amino acids long. Germline values: CDR1 KGHSH, CDR2 LQKENI. V lost 2 bases to trimming and J lost 4 bases; unmatched junction nucleotides: 4. Here the CDR3 DNA reads TGTGCCAGCTCACCAACCGGGGGGGAATACGAGCAGTACGTC. Residues: CASSPTGGEYEQYV.

This clone was detected a few times. This chain uses TRBV4-1 with TRBJ2-1; D remains ambiguous. The CDR3 runs 12 residues. Germline loops: CDR1 MGHRA, CDR2 YSYEKL. Trimming took 2 bases from V and 12 from J, leaving 11 bases between them. The DNA of the CDR3 is TGCGCCAGCAGCCAAAACCTCTATGCGCAGTTCTTC. It translates to CASSQNLYAQFF.

The chain employs TRBV27 and TRBJ2-2, with D tentatively TRBD1 (5 bases). Per the germline V gene, CDR1 is MNHEY and CDR2 is SMNVEV (reference sequence). The CDR3 consists of 17 residues. Trimming removed 5 bases from V and 0 bases from J, with 16 bases in between. The CDR3 DNA is TGTGCCAGCAGTACCGTCCCCTGGGGCGCGAACACCGGGGAGCTGTTTTTT. Amino acid sequence: CASSTVPWGANTGELFF.

This clone has more than one count but fewer than ten. The gene calls are TRBV6-5 and TRBJ2-1; 11 bases are a match to TRBD2. CDR3 size: 16 residues. The trim removed 2 bases at V and 2 bases at J, leaving 2 bases unmatched. Germline V gene sequence: CDR1 MNHEY, CDR2 SVGAGI. As DNA, the CDR3 is TGTGCCAGCAGTTACCTAGCGGGAGGCCCCTACAATGAGCAGTTCTTC. It codes for CASSYLAGGPYNEQFF.

In its sample, this clone was seen once. This chain links TRBV6-6 with TRBJ2-1; D is undetermined. Germline V gene sequence: CDR1 MNHNY, CDR2 SVGAGI (reference sequence). The V end was cut by 2 bases, the J end by 3 bases, with 8 bases between. This CDR3 is built from 14 residues. CDR3 DNA sequence: TGTGCCAGCAGTTACACGACACGCTACAATGAGCAGTTCTTC. Translated, it gives CASSYTTRYNEQFF.

The chain recombines TRBV10-3 with TRBJ1-1; 8 nucleotides match TRBD1. Germline V CDR1 and CDR2: ENHRY, SYGVKD. The CDR3 has 15 residues. Unmatched junction bases numbered 8, after V lost 6 bases and J lost 2 bases. The DNA for the CDR3 is TGTGCCATCAGGGACAGGGAGAAGGCTAACACTGAAGCTTTCTTT. Protein: CAIRDREKANTEAFF.

The J gene is TRBJ2-3, the V gene TRBV14; a possible D gene is TRBD1 (6 bases). The CDR3 covers 16 residues. V lost 1 base and J lost 3, with 14 bases in between. Germline V gene data show CDR1 as SGHDN and CDR2 as FVKESK. The CDR3 loop reads CASSQVVRGATDTQYF. CDR3 coding DNA: TGTGCCAGCAGCCAAGTGGTCAGGGGCGCTACAGATACGCAGTATTTT.

The CDR3 is CASKTDRGRETQYF. CDR3 in DNA: TGCGCCAGCAAAACGGACAGGGGGAGGGAGACCCAGTACTTC. The chain employs TRBV5-1 and TRBJ2-5, with 10 bases identical to TRBD1. Per germline, CDR1 SGHRS and CDR2 YFSETQ. Losses at the gene ends were 6 bases for V and 5 bases for J; bases not matched to a gene: 7. The CDR3 extends over 14 amino acids.

V is TRBV5-1 and J is TRBJ2-6; no clear D gene. The CDR3 runs to 15 residues. CDR1 is SGHRS and CDR2 is YFSETQ in the germline V gene. Between the trimmed V and J ends, which lost 4 bases and 0 bases, there was a span of 8 bases. The CDR3 DNA reads as TGCGCCAGCAGCCCTTTCTTCTCTGGGGCCAACGTCCTGACTTTC. Residues: CASSPFFSGANVLTF.

The chain is built from TRBV28 and TRBJ2-1, with a possible D match to TRBD1 (6 bases). The CDR3 is 21 residues long. Germline CDR1 is MDHEN and CDR2 is SYDVKM. V lost 3 bases and J lost 0, with 27 bases in between. The CDR3 sequence: CASSFPTRQDSGGSSYNEQFF. The CDR3 nucleotides are TGTGCCAGCAGTTTTCCCACAAGACAGGATTCTGGTGGGAGCTCCTACAATGAGCAGTTCTTC.

This chain uses TRBV5-1 with TRBJ2-7; 7 bases line up with TRBD1. CDR1 is SGHRS and CDR2 is YFSETQ in the germline V gene. The CDR3 runs 15 residues. Unmatched junction bases numbered 9, after V lost 4 bases and J lost 2 bases. CDR3 sequence: CASSPPQGETYEQYF. The CDR3 DNA sequence: TGCGCCAGCAGCCCACCTCAGGGGGAGACCTACGAGCAGTACTTC.